This paragraph reports one T cell receptor beta chain. The target antigen is unknown. The data stem from a study of naive and memory T cell subsets. CMV status came from CD4+ IFNgamma after overnight CMV lysate stimulation. Effector memory cells were sorted as CD45RA-CD27-, EMRA cells as CD45RA+CD27-. Two oligonucleotides, mixed equimolar, formed the beta constant-region primer covering TRBC1 and TRBC2. Ligated cDNA was amplified by four rounds of PCR with nested alpha and beta constant-region primers and SP2. Using its own MiXCR run on the UMI-ligation and nested PCR reads, TCRdb lists one record per CDR3 protein. The table shows some 28,000 distinct CDR3 sequences, with roughly 10% occurring only once. Study observations and caveats: Between naive and memory subsets, TCR abundance power law exponents differed.

The CDR3 runs 15 residues. Germline lookup yields CDR1 SGHNT and CDR2 YENEEA. V was cut by 5 bases and J by 6 bases, with 17 bases left in between. This sequence joins TRBV11-3 and TRBJ2-1; D is possibly TRBD2 (6 bases). The origin of this receptor is a human donor in good health. The sample comprised effector memory CD4+ T cells from blood. Specified subset: effector memory, CD45RA- CD27-. The CDR3 spells CASSPTSLFGNEQFF. CDR3 DNA sequence: TGTGCCAGCAGCCCGACTAGTCTTTTCGGCAATGAGCAGTTCTTC.